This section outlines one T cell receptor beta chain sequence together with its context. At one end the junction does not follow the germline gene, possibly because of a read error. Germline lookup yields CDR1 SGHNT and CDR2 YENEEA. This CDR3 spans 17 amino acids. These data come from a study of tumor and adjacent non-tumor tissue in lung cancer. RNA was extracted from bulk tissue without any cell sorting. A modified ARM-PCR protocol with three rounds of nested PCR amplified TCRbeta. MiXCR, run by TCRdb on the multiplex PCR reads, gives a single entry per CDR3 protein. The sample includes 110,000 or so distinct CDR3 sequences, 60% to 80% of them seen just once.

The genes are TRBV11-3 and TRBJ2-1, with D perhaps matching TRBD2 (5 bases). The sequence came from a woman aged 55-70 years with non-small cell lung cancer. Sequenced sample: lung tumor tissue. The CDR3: CASSLELPSGSHNEQFF. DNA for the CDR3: TGTGCCAGTAGCTTAGAGTTGCCTAGTGGGAGCCACAATGAACAGTTCTTC.